The sequence of this T cell receptor beta chain was determined in a study of OX40 agonist ivuxolimab in advanced cancers. At the level of the study: The dose-escalation cohort had hepatocellular carcinoma, melanoma, renal cell or head and neck cancer.

The sampling schedule covered blood at baseline, cycle 4 day 1, and cycle 7 day 1. The protocol was immunoSEQ multiplex PCR, while the TCRdb copy is restricted to in-frame clones and leaves out a portion. The data hold some 82,000 clones, with around 90% observed a single time. Germline CDR1 SGHVS, CDR2 FNYEAQ. Deletions cut 3 bases from V and 1 base from J, with 1 base between. The CDR3 has 13 amino acids. The source is an adult with an advanced solid tumor such as melanoma, head and neck, liver or kidney cancer. The gene calls are TRBV7-6 and TRBJ2-6; D is unclear. The sequenced sample was CD4+ or CD8+ T cells sorted from blood, obtained in a trial of the OX40 agonist ivuxolimab. In nucleotides, the CDR3 is TGTGCCAGCAGCTTTTCTGGGGCCAACGTCCTGACTTTC. This codes for CASSFSGANVLTF.